What follows are 8 T cell receptor beta chains derived from one specimen sequenced in a study of Ad26.COV2.S vaccination and SARS-CoV-2 variants. Indicated treatment: around 19 received Ad26.COV2.S at low or high dose, single or two shots; about 5 received placebo; per-sample allocation not given. Sampling took place 63 days after the first vaccine or placebo injection. Clones were sequenced by immunoSEQ multiplex PCR, and TCRdb holds only the in-frame ones, with some missing. The sample holds about 480,000 clones, approximately 88% seen once. The sequenced sample was peripheral blood, obtained in a trial of Ad26.COV2.S vaccine versus placebo. Receptor source: a person aged 18-65 years who received the Ad26.COV2.S COVID-19 vaccine or a placebo.

The J gene is TRBJ1-1, the V gene TRBV6-5; tentatively, D is TRBD1 (5 bases). Germline V gives CDR1 MNHEY, CDR2 SVGAGI. CDR3 length equals 15 residues. The V and J ends lost 7 bases and 3 bases respectively, with 18 bases between them. The CDR3 DNA sequence: TGTGCCAGCACCTCCCTTTGGGGGATCGACACTGAAGCTTTCTTT. It yields the protein CASTSLWGIDTEAFF.

The rearrangement uses TRBV3-1 (or the pseudogene TRBV3-2) and TRBJ2-5; D unclear. The germline V and J ends were trimmed by 1 base and 1 base, with 7 bases remaining between them. This CDR3 comprises 14 residues. The germline V gene has CDR1 LGHDT and CDR2 YNNKEL (reference sequence). CDR3: CASSQVGSQETQYF. In DNA form, the CDR3 reads TGTGCCAGCAGCCAAGTGGGGTCCCAAGAGACCCAGTACTTC.

The chain has TRBV5-1 and TRBJ2-2, with D possibly TRBD1 on 5 matching bases. Trimming cost V 4 bases and J 0 bases, with 16 bases left between them. Germline-derived CDR1 and CDR2 are SGHRS and YFSETQ. The length of the CDR3 is 17 residues. The CDR3 reads CASSLGVAGSNTGELFF. CDR3 DNA sequence: TGCGCCAGCAGCCTGGGTGTGGCAGGGTCGAACACCGGGGAGCTGTTTTTT.

The CDR3 nucleotides read TGTGCCAGCAAGACAGGAATCTCCTACGAGCAGTACTTC. Translated, it gives CASKTGISYEQYF. The V gene is TRBV2, the J gene TRBJ2-7; the D gene is possibly TRBD1 (6 bases). This CDR3 region has 13 residues. Trimming shortened V by 7 bases and J by 0 bases, and 10 bases separated the two germline ends. Germline CDR1 SNHLY, CDR2 FYNNEI. The variable domain in full, with the rest retrieved from reference TRBV2 and TRBJ2-7, is EPEVTQTPSHQVTQMGQEVILRCVPISNHLYFYWYRQILGQKVEFLVSFYNNEISEKSEIFDDQFSVERPDGSNFTLKIRSTKLEDSAMYFCASKTGISYEQYFGPGTRLTVT.

This chain uses TRBV29-1 with TRBJ2-1, with TRBD2 matching 10 bases. The V gene end was trimmed by 6 bases and the J gene end by 7 bases; junction bases not matched to a gene: 9. Germline CDR1 is SQVTM and CDR2 is ANQGSEA. CDR3 length: 14 residues. CDR3: CSVKAGGPGNEQFF. The DNA of the CDR3 is TGCAGCGTCAAAGCGGGAGGGCCAGGGAATGAGCAGTTCTTC.

The rearrangement joins TRBV15 to TRBJ1-4; D may be TRBD1 (5 bases). Trimming pared 3 bases from V and 8 bases from J, leaving 16 bases between. The CDR3 consists of 15 residues. Germline V gives CDR1 LNHNV, CDR2 YYDKDF (reference sequence). The CDR3 sequence is CATSSYSGGGEKLFF. The CDR3 region has the DNA TGTGCCACCAGCAGCTATTCGGGTGGGGGGGAAAAACTGTTTTTT.

This sequence joins TRBV2 and TRBJ2-3; 7 positions agree with TRBD1. The CDR3 is made up of 14 amino acids. Germline CDR1 reads SNHLY; CDR2 reads FYNNEI. With 8 bases clipped from V and 2 bases from J, the junction kept 7 bases outside the gene matches. The CDR3 nucleotides are TGTGCCAGCGAGATACAGGGGACCACAGATACGCAGTATTTT. It yields the protein CASEIQGTTDTQYF. Complete variable domain (other parts from reference TRBV2 and TRBJ2-3): EPEVTQTPSHQVTQMGQEVILRCVPISNHLYFYWYRQILGQKVEFLVSFYNNEISEKSEIFDDQFSVERPDGSNFTLKIRSTKLEDSAMYFCASEIQGTTDTQYFGPGTRLTVL.

V gene TRBV20-1 combines with J gene TRBJ2-3, with TRBD2 matching over 7 bases. The CDR3 is 16 residues long. V shed 3 bases, J shed 2 bases, and the junction held 11 bases outside the gene matches. CDR1 and CDR2 (germline): DFQATT, SNEGSKA (reference sequence). In nucleotides, the CDR3 is TGCAGTGCTAGTGCAATCTATCGGGAGGCCACAGATACGCAGTATTTT. Translating it yields CSASAIYREATDTQYF.